This is a list of T cell receptor beta chains from one sample in a study of T cell responses to AZD1222 COVID-19 vaccine. Here immunoSEQ multiplex PCR was the method, and the copy in TCRdb shows in-frame clones only, minus some. The repertoire includes 150,000 or so clones, about nine tenths of them detected once, and approximately 3.8% sits in the top ten. The specimen comprised peripheral blood, sampled 28 days after the second AZD1222 dose. The receptors here all came from an adult who received the AZD1222 COVID-19 vaccine. The CDR3 runs from the conserved cysteine through the conserved F or W. The order of the fields is V gene, J gene, clone size, D gene, CDR3 protein, CDR3 DNA. A D gene is named only where the DNA matches it firmly. Clone sizes are given selectively: once, few, many, or a class where the clone is expanded.

>TRBV5-1|TRBJ1-2|.|TRBD1
CASSLYRQGPYGYTF
TGCGCCAGCAGCCTATACCGACAGGGTCCCTATGGCTACACCTTC
>TRBV7-9|TRBJ1-2|.|.
CASSGYRLNYGYTF
TGTGCCAGCAGCGGATACAGGTTGAACTATGGCTACACCTTC
>TRBV7-3|TRBJ2-3|.|TRBD2
CASSLLGREVGDTQYF
TGTGCCAGCAGCTTACTGGGGCGGGAGGTAGGAGATACGCAGTATTTT
>TRBV3-1/TRBV3-2|TRBJ2-6|.|TRBD2
CASSQDFNSGGLSSGANVLTF
TGTGCCAGCAGCCAAGATTTCAATAGCGGGGGGCTCAGCTCTGGGGCCAACGTCCTGACTTTC
>TRBV5-5|TRBJ2-1|.|TRBD2
CASSLRLAGDNEQFF
TGTGCCAGCAGCCTCCGACTAGCGGGGGACAATGAGCAGTTCTTC
>TRBV5-1|TRBJ2-7|once|.
CASSLAAGRAYEQYF
TGCGCCAGCAGCTTGGCGGCAGGGCGAGCCTACGAGCAGTACTTC
>TRBV5-1|TRBJ1-2|.|.
CASSLDPALYGYTF
TGCGCCAGCAGCTTGGATCCAGCCCTCTATGGCTACACCTTC
>TRBV6-5|TRBJ2-3|.|.
CASSLTGIDTQYF
TGTGCCAGCAGTTTAACAGGAATAGATACGCAGTATTTT
>TRBV4-3|TRBJ1-1|.|.
CASSQGAREAFF
TGCGCCAGCAGCCAAGGGGCCAGGGAAGCTTTCTTT
>TRBV15|TRBJ1-3|.|TRBD1
CATSRDRGPSGNTIYF
TGTGCCACCAGCAGGGACAGGGGGCCGTCTGGAAACACCATATATTTT